The rows below give T cell receptor beta chains drawn from one sample of a study of shared clonotypes between healthy human individuals. TCRdb's table, derived via immunoSEQ multiplex PCR, lists solely in-frame clones and lacks some. The sample holds some 2,000,000 clones, about 95% seen once. The sequencing input was naive CD8+ T cells sorted from blood. These receptors were taken from a man younger than 35 in good health. Both conserved end residues are part of each CDR3. D genes are given only for firm matches. Clone size is not always given. Where it is, it says once, few, many or a class for expanded clones.

j_gene,abundance,d_gene,v_gene,CDR3aa,CDR3nt
TRBJ2-1,NA,NA,TRBV9,CASSSRESSYNEQFF,TGTGCCAGCAGTTCCCGGGAGAGCTCCTACAATGAGCAGTTCTTC
TRBJ2-4,NA,NA,TRBV5-6,CASSLTGPQTLLNIQYF,TGTGCCAGCAGCTTAACCGGGCCCCAGACCCTCTTAAACATTCAGTACTTC
TRBJ1-2,NA,TRBD1,TRBV30,CAWTPWGQGSYGYTF,TGTGCCTGGACCCCCTGGGGACAGGGGAGCTATGGCTACACCTTC
TRBJ2-3,NA,TRBD2,TRBV9,CASSVEVAGPTDTQYF,TGTGCCAGCAGCGTAGAAGTAGCGGGACCCACAGATACGCAGTATTTT
TRBJ2-7,few,NA,TRBV6-5,CASMGPNEQYF,TGTGCCAGCATGGGGCCTAACGAGCAGTACTTC
TRBJ1-4,NA,NA,TRBV6-5,CASSYDRVDEKLFF,TGTGCCAGCAGTTACGACCGGGTGGATGAAAAACTGTTTTTT
TRBJ2-3,NA,TRBD2,TRBV30,CAWSGGASSPDTQYF,TGTGCCTGGAGCGGGGGGGCTTCGTCACCAGATACGCAGTATTTT
TRBJ1-2,NA,TRBD1,TRBV7-9,CASTGQGENYGYTF,TGTGCCAGCACCGGACAGGGGGAGAACTATGGCTACACCTTC
TRBJ2-1,NA,NA,TRBV9,CASSVVHNEQFF,TGTGCCAGCAGCGTAGTTCACAATGAGCAGTTCTTC
TRBJ2-2,NA,NA,TRBV5-4,CASSLGPGELFF,TGTGCCAGCAGCTTAGGACCAGGGGAGCTGTTTTTT
TRBJ2-7,NA,NA,TRBV15,CATSRDRLYEQYF,TGTGCCACCAGCAGAGATCGACTATACGAGCAGTACTTC
TRBJ1-6,once,NA,TRBV27,CASSTWTPYNSPLHF,TGTGCCAGCAGCACCTGGACACCCTATAATTCACCCCTCCACTTT
TRBJ1-1,NA,NA,TRBV7-6,CASSLGRGNTEAFF,TGTGCCAGCAGCTTAGGCAGGGGGAACACTGAAGCTTTCTTT
TRBJ2-7,once,NA,TRBV2,CASNQDYTSYEQYF,TGTGCCAGCAACCAGGACTATACCTCCTACGAGCAGTACTTC
TRBJ2-7,NA,TRBD2,TRBV6-6,CASSLSGRSYEQYF,TGTGCCAGCAGCCTTAGCGGGAGGTCCTACGAGCAGTACTTC
TRBJ2-1,NA,NA,TRBV4-3,CASSHAQGGYYNEQFF,TGCGCCAGCAGCCATGCTCAGGGCGGGTACTACAATGAGCAGTTCTTC
TRBJ1-2,NA,TRBD1,TRBV29-1,CSVELTPPGQGYGYTF,TGCAGCGTTGAACTGACTCCCCCGGGACAGGGTTATGGCTACACCTTC
TRBJ2-3,NA,TRBD2,TRBV9,CASSTRGRVETDTQYF,TGTGCCAGCAGCACCCGGGGGAGGGTAGAAACAGATACGCAGTATTTT
TRBJ2-7,NA,TRBD2,TRBV27,CASKPGTSGYEQYF,TGTGCCAGCAAACCCGGGACTAGCGGCTACGAGCAGTACTTC
TRBJ1-5,NA,NA,TRBV6-5,CAAGSADYNQPQHF,TGTGCCGCGGGAAGCGCAGATTACAATCAGCCCCAGCATTTT
TRBJ2-3,NA,TRBD1,TRBV10-3,CAISAGTGGDTQYF,TGTGCCATCAGTGCCGGGACAGGGGGAGATACGCAGTATTTT